The 3 T cell receptor beta chains presented below share a single source sample, sequenced in a study of T cells in Graves' hyperthyroidism and ophthalmopathy. There were TCR beta CDR3 regions amplified from RNA transcripts. The HTBI set primed first-round TCR CDR3 RT-PCR. Each CDR3 protein gets one entry after TCRdb re-called the multiplex PCR reads with MiXCR. The repertoire has approximately 400,000 distinct CDR3 sequences, approximately 15% of them found once; the top ten carry roughly a fifth. Sequenced sample: blood. The receptor set was obtained from a woman under 40 with Graves' ophthalmopathy.

This clonotype was observed a handful of times. The rearrangement uses TRBV18 and TRBJ1-6, with D uncertain. CDR1 KGHSH and CDR2 LQKENI come from the germline V gene. Trimming pared 4 bases from V and 6 bases from J, leaving 19 bases between. The CDR3 consists of 17 residues. CDR3 sequence reads: CASSLSGWGKVNSPLHF. The CDR3 DNA sequence: TGTGCCAGCTCACTTTCAGGCTGGGGTAAGGTTAATTCACCCCTCCACTTT.

This clonotype was counted ten times or more. V usage is TRBV18 and J usage is TRBJ1-2, with 7 bases aligning to TRBD1. This CDR3 has 14 residues. From germline, CDR1 is KGHSH and CDR2 LQKENI. The V and J ends lost 3 bases and 4 bases, in that order; junction bases with no gene match: 5. In DNA form, the CDR3 reads TGTGCCAGCTCACCGACAGGGCGATCCTATGGCTACACCTTC. Its protein product is CASSPTGRSYGYTF.

This clonotype appeared many times. The chain couples TRBV27 to TRBJ1-6, with TRBD1 identical over 8 bases. CDR1 is MNHEY, CDR2 SMNVEV, per germline (reference sequence). The junction had 12 bases not matched to a gene; V was cut back by 3 bases and J by 8 bases. CDR3 size: 17 residues. CDR3 sequence reads: CASSFGTGLIRHSPLHF. Written as DNA, the CDR3 is TGTGCCAGCAGTTTCGGGACAGGATTGATTCGTCATTCACCCCTCCACTTT.